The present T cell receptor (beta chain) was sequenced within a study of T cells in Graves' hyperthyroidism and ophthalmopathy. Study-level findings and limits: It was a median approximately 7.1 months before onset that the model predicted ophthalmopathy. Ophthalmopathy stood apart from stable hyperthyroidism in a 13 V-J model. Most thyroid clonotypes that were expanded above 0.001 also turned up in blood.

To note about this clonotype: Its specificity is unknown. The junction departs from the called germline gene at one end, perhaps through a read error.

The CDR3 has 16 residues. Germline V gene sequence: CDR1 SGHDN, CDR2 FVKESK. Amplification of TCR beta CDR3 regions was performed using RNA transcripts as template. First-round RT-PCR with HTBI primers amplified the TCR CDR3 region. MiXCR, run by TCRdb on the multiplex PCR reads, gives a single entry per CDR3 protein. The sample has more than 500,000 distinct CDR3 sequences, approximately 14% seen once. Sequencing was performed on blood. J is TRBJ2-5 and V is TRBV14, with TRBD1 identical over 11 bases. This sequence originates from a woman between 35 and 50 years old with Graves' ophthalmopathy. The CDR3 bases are TGTGTCAGCAGCCCTTGGACAGGGGGCACGAGAGAGACCCAGTACTTC. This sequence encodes CVSSPWTGGTRETQYF.